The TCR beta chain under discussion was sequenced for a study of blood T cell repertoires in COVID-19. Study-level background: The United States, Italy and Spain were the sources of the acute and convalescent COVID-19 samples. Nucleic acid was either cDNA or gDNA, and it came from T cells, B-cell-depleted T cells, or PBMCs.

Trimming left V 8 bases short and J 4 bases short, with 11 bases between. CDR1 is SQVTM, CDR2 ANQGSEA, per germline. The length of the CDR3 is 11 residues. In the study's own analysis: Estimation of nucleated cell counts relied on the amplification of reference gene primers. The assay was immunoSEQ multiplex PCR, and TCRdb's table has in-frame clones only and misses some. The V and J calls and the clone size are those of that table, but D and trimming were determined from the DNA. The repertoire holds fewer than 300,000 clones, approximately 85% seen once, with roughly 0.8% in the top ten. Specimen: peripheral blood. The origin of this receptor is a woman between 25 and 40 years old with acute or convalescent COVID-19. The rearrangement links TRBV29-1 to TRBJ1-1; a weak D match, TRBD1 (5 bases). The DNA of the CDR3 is TGCAGCTTATGGCAGGGCACTGAAGCTTTCTTT. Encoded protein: CSLWQGTEAFF.